Given below is one TCR beta chain in context. Its antigen is not yet known. These data belong to a study of T cells in severe cutaneous drug reactions (dated by TCRdb to between 2019 and 2020). A note on the overall study: Recruitment took place between about 2011 and 2019, drawing patients from Taiwan, Thailand and a European registry network. The libraries were made with iRepertoire multiplex PCR, and the authors referred to a comparison in which iRepertoire and 5' RACE methods, with or without UMI, captured abundant clonotypes to a similar degree. Assignment of the culprit drug relied on both the Naranjo algorithm and the ALDEN drug causality algorithm. The study paired bulk TCR sequencing with single-cell sequencing, quantitative PCR validation, functional assays and transgenic mouse experiments. Enrollment was limited to patients whose SJS/TEN or DRESS diagnosis was probable or definite according to RegiSCAR criteria. Biological samples, such as blister fluids/cells and PBMC, were collected from patients during the acute or recovery stage. On the study overall, not on this receptor specifically: A public TCRbeta CDR3 was found in all seven CBZ-SJS/TEN blister samples (mean approximately 14%) but was undetectable or scarce in tolerant-control and healthy-donor PBMC. A strong increase in TRBV12-4 usage was observed in CBZ-SJS/TEN patients, with averages of roughly 32% in blister cells and roughly 5.4% in PBMC. The authors stated that further study is still needed to find out whether the public TCR applies more generally to SJS/TEN caused by other drugs.

The donors whose samples were sequenced had carbamazepine-induced Stevens-Johnson syndrome or toxic epidermal necrolysis (CBZ-SJS/TEN). The peripheral blood repertoires were obtained from CBZ-SJS/TEN patients of Han Chinese origin (roughly 5) and European origin (six). To search for drug-specific clonotypes, the T cell receptor repertoires of patients with drug-induced severe cutaneous adverse reactions were profiled by next-generation sequencing. The RNA was isolated from either blister cells of skin lesions or peripheral blood mononuclear cells. For both bulk and single-cell sequencing, libraries were prepared with the iRepertoire multiplex PCR system and TCR subtype-specific primers. Multiplex PCR with primers aimed at the V, D and J gene regions produced the bulk TCR beta libraries. Each sample contributed roughly 95-550 ng of RNA as input for preparing the bulk TCR library. An Illumina MiSeq was used to sequence the bulk TCR beta amplicons. From the authors' description of their analysis: Quality control steps removed sample misassignments and low-quality sequencing reads. The amino acids lying between the V-gene Y[YFLI]C motif and the J-segment [FW]GXGT motif were defined as CDR3. The IMGT database was followed for TRBV and TRBJ gene assignments and CDR3 clonotypes. TRBV expression in each sample was normalized to the mean expression of the same gene in PBMC from fewer than 45 healthy donors. Following TCRdb reprocessing, every CDR3 protein sequence forms one entry, and DNA is not provided. TCRdb, not the authors, supplied the V and J calls. The sample has 20,000 to 25,000 distinct CDR3 sequences on record. The ten largest clonotypes hold 6% to 8% of the sample.

Spanning cysteine to phenylalanine, the CDR3 consists of 12 amino acids. No DNA has been recorded. From a lookup of the germline V gene (reference sequence), CDR1 and CDR2 are LNHDA and SQIVND. The rearranged segments are TRBV19 and TRBJ1-2. The source material was PBMCs. This sequence was found in a human donor with toxic epidermal necrolysis, a severe cutaneous drug reaction. The CDR3 amino acid sequence is: CASSIGQRGYTF.